This T cell receptor beta chain was identified in a study of cytomegalovirus exposure and HLA in healthy donors. Study-wide points: Information on immune exposure was restricted to one variable (CMV serostatus).

The PCR made use of 60 Vbeta and 13 Jbeta primers. Data came from immunoSEQ multiplex PCR; TCRdb stores just in-frame clones and leaves some out. Here the sample spans under 250,000 clones, about four fifths being singletons. Losses at the gene ends were 5 bases for V and 8 bases for J; bases not matched to a gene: 3. Germline V lookup: CDR1 MDHEN, CDR2 SYDVKM. The length of the CDR3 is 12 residues. Comments on this clone: Its specificity is not known.

The genes are TRBV28 and TRBJ2-1; 7 bases line up with TRBD1. The source is a woman in her forties or fifties in good health and CMV-seropositive. The sequencing sample was made of PBMCs. The CDR3 nucleotides read TGTGCCAGCAGTGTCGACAGGGATGAGCAGTTCTTC. It is translated as CASSVDRDEQFF.